This is a list of T cell receptor beta chains from one sample in a study of human T cells and chemical hapten exposure. Each CDR3 protein gets one entry after TCRdb re-called the RACE reads with MiXCR. The sample shows about 85,000 distinct CDR3 sequences, around a tenth of them seen only once. The sequencing here drew on whole blood, taken in connection with sensitization to the hapten diphenylcyclopropenone (DPC). All receptors derive from a young man with alopecia areata. Some clones in this sample may be carry-over from other donors' samples. Both conserved end residues are part of each CDR3. Each record gives: clone size, V gene, J gene, D gene, CDR3 DNA, CDR3 protein. A D gene is named only where the DNA matches it firmly. Clone size appears in some rows only: once, few, many, or a class for an expanded clone.

abundance: few
v_gene: TRBV10-3
j_gene: TRBJ2-5
d_gene: NA
CDR3nt: TGTGCCATCAGCTCGCTTAGGGAGCAAGAGACCCAGTACTTC
CDR3aa: CAISSLREQETQYF

abundance: NA
v_gene: TRBV29-1
j_gene: TRBJ2-6
d_gene: NA
CDR3nt: TGCAGCGGCCTACTCGTTCCCAACGTCCTGACTTTC
CDR3aa: CSGLLVPNVLTF

abundance: few
v_gene: TRBV11-3
j_gene: TRBJ2-3
d_gene: NA
CDR3nt: TGTGCCAGCAGCTTTAACACAGATACGCAGTATTTT
CDR3aa: CASSFNTDTQYF

abundance: NA
v_gene: TRBV12-3/TRBV12-4
j_gene: TRBJ2-7
d_gene: NA
CDR3nt: TGTGCCAGCAGTCCAAACCCAAGGCTGCCTTCCTACGAGCAGTACTTC
CDR3aa: CASSPNPRLPSYEQYF

abundance: NA
v_gene: TRBV5-1
j_gene: TRBJ2-1
d_gene: TRBD2
CDR3nt: TGCGCCAGCAGCTGGACTAGCGGGGCCTACAATGAGCAGTTCTTC
CDR3aa: CASSWTSGAYNEQFF

abundance: few
v_gene: TRBV7-6
j_gene: TRBJ2-2
d_gene: NA
CDR3nt: TGTGCCAGCAGGTCTGGCACCGGACAGTACACCGGGGAGCTGTTTTTT
CDR3aa: CASRSGTGQYTGELFF

abundance: NA
v_gene: TRBV29-1
j_gene: TRBJ1-2
d_gene: NA
CDR3nt: TGCAGCGTTCAAGGCTACACCTTC
CDR3aa: CSVQGYTF

abundance: NA
v_gene: TRBV5-5
j_gene: TRBJ1-1
d_gene: NA
CDR3nt: TGTGCCAGCAGCTTGGAGGGCACGGAGAACACTGAAGCTTTCTTT
CDR3aa: CASSLEGTENTEAFF

abundance: few
v_gene: TRBV6-2/TRBV6-3
j_gene: TRBJ1-5
d_gene: NA
CDR3nt: TGTGCCAGCAGTCACCAAGGATATAGCAATCAGCCCCAGCATTTT
CDR3aa: CASSHQGYSNQPQHF

abundance: NA
v_gene: TRBV20-1
j_gene: TRBJ1-1
d_gene: NA
CDR3nt: TGCAGTGCTAGGGCACCGGGCCCACCGAACACTGAAGCTTTCTTT
CDR3aa: CSARAPGPPNTEAFF

abundance: many
v_gene: TRBV2
j_gene: TRBJ1-2
d_gene: TRBD1
CDR3nt: TGTGCCAGCAGTGTCCAGGGACAGCACTATGGCTACACCTTC
CDR3aa: CASSVQGQHYGYTF

abundance: many
v_gene: TRBV7-6
j_gene: TRBJ2-3
d_gene: TRBD2
CDR3nt: TGTGCCAGCATCCGCTTAGCGGGGCCTAGCACAGATACGCAGTATTTT
CDR3aa: CASIRLAGPSTDTQYF

abundance: many
v_gene: TRBV29-1
j_gene: TRBJ2-2
d_gene: NA
CDR3nt: TGCAGCGTTGTGTTCGGGGTGGAGCTGTTTTTT
CDR3aa: CSVVFGVELFF

abundance: once
v_gene: TRBV6-6
j_gene: TRBJ2-1
d_gene: NA
CDR3nt: TGTGCCAGCAGTTACTCGATCGGGATCTCCTACAATGAGCAGTTCTTC
CDR3aa: CASSYSIGISYNEQFF

abundance: NA
v_gene: TRBV3-1
j_gene: TRBJ2-5
d_gene: TRBD2
CDR3nt: TGTGCCAGCAGCCAAGATGAGCGGGGGCGTGAGACCCAGTACTTC
CDR3aa: CASSQDERGRETQYF

abundance: few
v_gene: TRBV28
j_gene: TRBJ1-2
d_gene: TRBD1
CDR3nt: TGTGCCAGCAGTTCAGGGGGCGCGGACTATGGCTACACCTTC
CDR3aa: CASSSGGADYGYTF

abundance: few
v_gene: TRBV9
j_gene: TRBJ2-2
d_gene: NA
CDR3nt: TGTGCCAGCAGCGTAAACAGTAACACCGGGGAGCTGTTTTTT
CDR3aa: CASSVNSNTGELFF

abundance: NA
v_gene: TRBV20-1
j_gene: TRBJ2-2
d_gene: NA
CDR3nt: TGCAGTGCTAGAGATCAGCTAGACGGTAGCGCCGGGGAGCTGTTTTTT
CDR3aa: CSARDQLDGSAGELFF

abundance: NA
v_gene: TRBV7-2
j_gene: TRBJ2-3
d_gene: NA
CDR3nt: TGTGCCAGCAGCTTATATCGAGCAGATACGCAGTATTTT
CDR3aa: CASSLYRADTQYF

abundance: few
v_gene: TRBV11-2
j_gene: TRBJ2-4
d_gene: NA
CDR3nt: TGTGCCAGCAGCTTAGGGGGGGAGAAAAACATTCAGTACTTC
CDR3aa: CASSLGGEKNIQYF

abundance: many
v_gene: TRBV4-3
j_gene: TRBJ2-6
d_gene: NA
CDR3nt: TGCGCCAGCAGCCCCCACGCCCAGGGATCCTTCGGGGCCAACGTCCTGACTTTC
CDR3aa: CASSPHAQGSFGANVLTF

abundance: NA
v_gene: TRBV4-3
j_gene: TRBJ2-7
d_gene: TRBD1
CDR3nt: TGCGCCAGCAGCCAGTCGACAGGGGGCTACTACGAGCAGTACTTC
CDR3aa: CASSQSTGGYYEQYF

abundance: NA
v_gene: TRBV6-5
j_gene: TRBJ2-4
d_gene: NA
CDR3nt: TGTGCCAGCAGTTACTCCCAGGGAGGATTGGGTATTCAGTACTTC
CDR3aa: CASSYSQGGLGIQYF

abundance: NA
v_gene: TRBV7-3
j_gene: TRBJ1-2
d_gene: TRBD1
CDR3nt: TGTGCCAGCAGCTCTCGGACAGGGGCCGGAAACTATGGCTACACCTTC
CDR3aa: CASSSRTGAGNYGYTF

abundance: NA
v_gene: TRBV7-2
j_gene: TRBJ1-6
d_gene: NA
CDR3nt: TGTGCCAGCAGCTTTCCGGGAGTGGATTCACCCCTCCACTTT
CDR3aa: CASSFPGVDSPLHF

abundance: few
v_gene: TRBV4-3
j_gene: TRBJ2-7
d_gene: NA
CDR3nt: TGCGCCAGCAGCCAAGATATTTCAGGGCAGAGACCCTACGAGCAGTACTTC
CDR3aa: CASSQDISGQRPYEQYF

abundance: many
v_gene: TRBV20-1
j_gene: TRBJ2-5
d_gene: TRBD2
CDR3nt: TGCAGTGCTAGAGTGGTAACTAGCGGGGGTCAAGAGACCCAGTACTTC
CDR3aa: CSARVVTSGGQETQYF

abundance: many
v_gene: TRBV7-2
j_gene: TRBJ1-6
d_gene: TRBD1
CDR3nt: TGTGCCAGCAGCTTACCGAGACAGGGGCGTAATTCACCCCTCCACTTT
CDR3aa: CASSLPRQGRNSPLHF

abundance: few
v_gene: TRBV25-1
j_gene: TRBJ2-5
d_gene: TRBD1
CDR3nt: TGTGCCAGCACCCAATCGAGGGGGCTGGCAGAGACCCAGTACTTC
CDR3aa: CASTQSRGLAETQYF

abundance: many
v_gene: TRBV6-2/TRBV6-3
j_gene: TRBJ2-5
d_gene: NA
CDR3nt: TGTGCCAGCAGCCCCGGAGGGACCGAAGAGACCCAGTACTTC
CDR3aa: CASSPGGTEETQYF

abundance: few
v_gene: TRBV29-1
j_gene: TRBJ1-2
d_gene: TRBD1
CDR3nt: TGCAGCGTTGAAGAACAGGACAGGCTATTC
CDR3aa: CSVEEQDRLF

abundance: NA
v_gene: TRBV11-2
j_gene: TRBJ2-5
d_gene: NA
CDR3nt: TGTGCCAGCAGCAAAAGAGGCAGTTTTACAGGGAAGACCCAGTACTTC
CDR3aa: CASSKRGSFTGKTQYF

abundance: many
v_gene: TRBV12-3/TRBV12-4
j_gene: TRBJ2-4
d_gene: NA
CDR3nt: TGTGCCAGCAGTTTAGACAGGCTGTTTAGTAACATTCAGTACTTC
CDR3aa: CASSLDRLFSNIQYF

abundance: NA
v_gene: TRBV6-5
j_gene: TRBJ1-6
d_gene: NA
CDR3nt: TGTGCCAGCAGTTACTCGTATCTTTTTAATAATTCACCCCTCCACTTT
CDR3aa: CASSYSYLFNNSPLHF

abundance: many
v_gene: TRBV29-1
j_gene: TRBJ2-5
d_gene: TRBD1
CDR3nt: TGCAGCGTTGATACTGCAGGGGGCGGAGTGAAGACCCAGTACTTC
CDR3aa: CSVDTAGGGVKTQYF

abundance: many
v_gene: TRBV14
j_gene: TRBJ2-2
d_gene: NA
CDR3nt: TGTGCCAGCAGCCTGACAGGCTCCGTCCGCGACACCGGGGAGCTGTTTTTT
CDR3aa: CASSLTGSVRDTGELFF

abundance: NA
v_gene: TRBV5-8
j_gene: TRBJ1-1
d_gene: NA
CDR3nt: TGTGCCAGCAGCTCCCAACAGAGAATGAACACTGAAGCTTTCTTT
CDR3aa: CASSSQQRMNTEAFF

abundance: few
v_gene: TRBV4-3
j_gene: TRBJ1-2
d_gene: NA
CDR3nt: TGCGCCAGCAGCCAAGATCAAGGGGTCCGAAGCTATGGCTACACCTTC
CDR3aa: CASSQDQGVRSYGYTF

abundance: few
v_gene: TRBV7-9
j_gene: TRBJ1-4
d_gene: TRBD1
CDR3nt: TGTGCCAGCAGCCCTAGGACAGGGGTGGAAAAACTGTTTTTT
CDR3aa: CASSPRTGVEKLFF

abundance: many
v_gene: TRBV6-2/TRBV6-3
j_gene: TRBJ1-5
d_gene: TRBD1
CDR3nt: TGTGCCAGCAGGAGGGGGCTGGGTCAGCCCCAGCATTTT
CDR3aa: CASRRGLGQPQHF

abundance: NA
v_gene: TRBV12-3/TRBV12-4
j_gene: TRBJ2-1
d_gene: NA
CDR3nt: TGTGCCAGCAGAATCTCCGGGACATTCAAAGGCCATGAGCAGTTCTTC
CDR3aa: CASRISGTFKGHEQFF

abundance: few
v_gene: TRBV5-1
j_gene: TRBJ2-3
d_gene: NA
CDR3nt: TGCGCCAGCAGCTTGGTGTCGGCCCTAGGCGATACGCAGTATTTT
CDR3aa: CASSLVSALGDTQYF

abundance: many
v_gene: TRBV12-5
j_gene: TRBJ1-2
d_gene: NA
CDR3nt: TGTGCTAGTGGACATCGTTGGAGTTTC
CDR3aa: CASGHRWSF

abundance: NA
v_gene: TRBV25-1
j_gene: TRBJ1-1
d_gene: TRBD1
CDR3nt: TGTGCCAGCAGTGAAGGTAGTGGGACAGCGTTCATGAACACTGAAGCTTTCTTT
CDR3aa: CASSEGSGTAFMNTEAFF

abundance: few
v_gene: TRBV19
j_gene: TRBJ2-1
d_gene: NA
CDR3nt: TGTGCCAGTCTGAGGAGGGATTCGAATGAGCAGTTCTTC
CDR3aa: CASLRRDSNEQFF

abundance: NA
v_gene: TRBV29-1
j_gene: TRBJ2-7
d_gene: TRBD1
CDR3nt: TGCAGCGTTGAAGGGACAGGGGACTCCTACGAGCAGTACTTC
CDR3aa: CSVEGTGDSYEQYF

abundance: NA
v_gene: TRBV4-2
j_gene: TRBJ1-6
d_gene: NA
CDR3nt: TGTGCCAGCAGCCAAGAGCGGGGTAGCTATAATTCACCCCTCCACTTT
CDR3aa: CASSQERGSYNSPLHF